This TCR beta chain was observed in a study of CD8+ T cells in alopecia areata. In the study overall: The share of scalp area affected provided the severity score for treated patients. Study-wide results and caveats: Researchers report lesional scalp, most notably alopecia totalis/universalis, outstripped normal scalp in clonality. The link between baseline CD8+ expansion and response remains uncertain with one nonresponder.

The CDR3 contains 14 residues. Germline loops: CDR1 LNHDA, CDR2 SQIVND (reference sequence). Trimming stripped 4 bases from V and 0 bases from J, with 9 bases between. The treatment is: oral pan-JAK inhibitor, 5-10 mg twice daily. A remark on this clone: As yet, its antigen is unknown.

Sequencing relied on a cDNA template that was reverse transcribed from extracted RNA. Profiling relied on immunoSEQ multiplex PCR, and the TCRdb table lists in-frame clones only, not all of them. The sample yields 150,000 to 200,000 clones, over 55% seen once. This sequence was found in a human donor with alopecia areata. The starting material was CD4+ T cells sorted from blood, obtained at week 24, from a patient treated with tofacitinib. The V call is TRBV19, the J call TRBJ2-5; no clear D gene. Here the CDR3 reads CASSSLGYQETQYF. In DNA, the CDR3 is TGTGCCAGTAGTAGCCTTGGGTACCAAGAGACCCAGTACTTC.